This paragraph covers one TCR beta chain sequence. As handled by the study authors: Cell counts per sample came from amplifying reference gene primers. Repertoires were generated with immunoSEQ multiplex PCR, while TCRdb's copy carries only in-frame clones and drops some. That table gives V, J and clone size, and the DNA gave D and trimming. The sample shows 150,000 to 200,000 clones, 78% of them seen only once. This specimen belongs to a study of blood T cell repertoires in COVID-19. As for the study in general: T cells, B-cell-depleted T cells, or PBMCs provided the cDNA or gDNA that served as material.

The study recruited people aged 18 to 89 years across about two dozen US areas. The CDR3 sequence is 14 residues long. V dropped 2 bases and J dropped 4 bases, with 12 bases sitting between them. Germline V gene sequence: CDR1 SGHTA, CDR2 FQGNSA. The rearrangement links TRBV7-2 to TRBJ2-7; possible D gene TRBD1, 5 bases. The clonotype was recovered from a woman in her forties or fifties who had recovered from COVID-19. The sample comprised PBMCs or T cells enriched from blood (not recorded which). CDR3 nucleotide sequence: TGTGCCAGCAGCTTACCCAGGGAAGCTTACGAGCAGTACTTC. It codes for CASSLPREAYEQYF.